This T cell receptor beta chain was profiled in a study of identifying expanded T cells in peripheral blood. Study-level points and caveats: Over two and four weeks, about 17 and 20 clones changed, versus roughly 1.1 between replicates.

As concerns this clone: Antigen: not known.

With 2 bases clipped from V and 6 bases from J, the junction kept 8 bases outside the gene matches. The V gene's germline CDR1 is LNHDA and CDR2 SQIVND (reference sequence). The CDR3 loop spans 15 amino acids. The repertoire was sequenced with immunoSEQ multiplex PCR; TCRdb's copy has only in-frame clones and lacks some. The sample includes around 82,000 clones, 84% of them seen just once. The TCR comes from a person aged 18 to 75 in good health. V usage is TRBV19 and J usage is TRBJ2-3; TRBD1 agrees at 7 bases. Specimen: blood. The CDR3 nucleotides read TGTGCCAGTAGTATAATGGGACAGAGTCAGGATACGCAGTATTTT. Its protein product is CASSIMGQSQDTQYF.